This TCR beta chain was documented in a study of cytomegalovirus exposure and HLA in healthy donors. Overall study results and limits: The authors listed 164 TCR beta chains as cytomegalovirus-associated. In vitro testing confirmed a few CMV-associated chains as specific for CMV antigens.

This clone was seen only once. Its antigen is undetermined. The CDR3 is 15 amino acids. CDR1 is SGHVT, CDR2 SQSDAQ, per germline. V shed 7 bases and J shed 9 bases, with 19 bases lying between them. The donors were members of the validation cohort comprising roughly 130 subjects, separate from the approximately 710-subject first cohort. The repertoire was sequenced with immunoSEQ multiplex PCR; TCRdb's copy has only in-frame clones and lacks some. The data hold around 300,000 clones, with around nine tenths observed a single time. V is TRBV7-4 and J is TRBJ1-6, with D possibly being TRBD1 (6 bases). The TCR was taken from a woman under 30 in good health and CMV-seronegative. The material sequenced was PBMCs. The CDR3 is CASTPGASSASPLHF. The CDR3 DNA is TGTGCCAGCACCCCAGGGGCGTCATCCGCTTCACCCCTCCACTTT.